This T cell receptor beta chain emerged from a study of blood T cell repertoires in COVID-19. Study overall: Spain, Italy and the United States supplied samples that represented acute and convalescent COVID-19. From T cells, B-cell-depleted T cells, or PBMCs came the material, which was cDNA or gDNA.

Germline V lookup: CDR1 SQVTM, CDR2 ANQGSEA. V lost 4 bases and J lost 5; bases outside the gene matches: 10. The CDR3 runs 17 residues. Per the authors' pipeline: Scientists estimated how many nucleated cells there were by amplifying reference gene primers. Data came from immunoSEQ multiplex PCR; TCRdb stores just in-frame clones and leaves some out. V and J calls and clone size are those listed in that table; D and trimming were worked out from the DNA. The table has some 150,000 clones, approximately 89% seen once. The sample consisted of peripheral blood. This TCR was recovered from a man aged 65 to 85 with acute or convalescent COVID-19. This chain uses TRBV29-1 with TRBJ2-1; TRBD2 aligns across 14 bases. The CDR3 region has the DNA TGCAGCGTTGCCCGGACTAGCGGGGGGACTATAAACAATGAGCAGTTCTTC. Protein product: CSVARTSGGTINNEQFF.